Each of the 32 T cell receptor beta chains below was sequenced from the same sample in a study. Cells sorted as Tregs were CD4+, CD25+ and CD127-/low. TCRdb fed the 5' RACE reads into MiXCR, producing one record per CDR3 protein. The data hold about 43,000 distinct CDR3 sequences, with over 20% observed a single time. Material for sequencing was Tregs sorted from a lymph node. All receptors come from a female donor with breast cancer.

This clonotype was counted once. The chain links TRBV29-1 to TRBJ2-1; possibly TRBD2 for D (6 bases). The V end was cut by 7 bases, the J end by 2 bases, with 15 bases between. The CDR3 sequence is 14 residues long. CDR1 is SQVTM and CDR2 is ANQGSEA in the germline V gene. The CDR3 loop reads CSGRRGNTYNEQFF. In DNA form, the CDR3 reads TGCAGCGGCCGGAGGGGAAATACCTACAATGAGCAGTTCTTC.

This clonotype was counted many times. The chain employs TRBV11-2 and TRBJ2-7; a weak D match, TRBD1 (7 bases). V lost 6 bases, J lost 3 bases, and 15 bases lay in between. Looked up from germline, CDR1 is SGHAT and CDR2 is FQNNGV. The CDR3 is 14 amino acids. The CDR3 here is CASRAQGGHYEQYF. The CDR3 nucleotides are TGTGCCAGCAGGGCTCAGGGGGGACACTACGAGCAGTACTTC.

Notes on this clonotype: A much larger clone differs from this one at a single base, so this may be a read error. This rearrangement joins TRBV15 to TRBJ2-2; D may be TRBD1 or TRBD2 (6 bases each). Germline CDR1 and CDR2: LNHNV and YYDKDF (reference sequence). This CDR3 spans 15 amino acids. CDR3 sequence: CAASRRGVNTGELFF. CDR3 nucleotides: TGTGCCGCCAGCAGAAGGGGGGTGAACACCGGGGAGCTGTTTTTT.

This clonotype was recorded at least ten times. J is TRBJ2-1 and V is TRBV20-1; D not certain. The CDR3 is made up of 13 amino acids. Per germline, CDR1 DFQATT and CDR2 SNEGSKA (reference sequence). V was shortened by 3 bases and J by 2 bases, with 8 bases between the two germline ends. CDR3 nucleotide sequence: TGCAGTGCTAGTCCTACCCCCTACAATGAGCAGTTCTTC. The encoded protein is CSASPTPYNEQFF.

This clonotype occurred many times. The chain employs TRBV28 and TRBJ2-7; the match to TRBD1 covers 7 bases. V shed 6 bases, J shed 0 bases, and the junction held 5 bases outside the gene matches. CDR3 size: 14 residues. Germline V gives CDR1 MDHEN, CDR2 SYDVKM. CDR3 nucleotide sequence: TGTGCCAGCAGAGGACAGGCGGGCTCCTACGAGCAGTACTTC. It is translated as CASRGQAGSYEQYF. Looking up the rest from reference TRBV28 and TRBJ2-7 gives the full variable domain: DVKVTQSSRYLVKRTGEKVFLECVQDMDHENMFWYRQDPGLGLRLIYFSYDVKMKEKGDIPEGYSVSREKKERFSLILESASTNQTSMYLCASRGQAGSYEQYFGPGTRLTVT.

This clonotype appeared a few times. For the CDR3, the DNA is TGCAGCGTTGGTGGGGCACATGATACGCAGTATTTT. This translates into CSVGGAHDTQYF. V is TRBV29-1 and J is TRBJ2-3; D possibly corresponds to TRBD1 (5 bases). CDR3 length: 12 residues. V lost 4 bases and J 6 bases, leaving 11 bases between the germline ends. Looked up from germline, CDR1 is SQVTM and CDR2 is ANQGSEA.

Of note for this clonotype: A read error may explain this, as a much larger clone is one base away. The rearrangement links TRBV4-1 to TRBJ2-1; 12 nucleotides align to TRBD2. This CDR3 has 19 amino acids. Germline CDR1 reads MGHRA; CDR2 reads YSYEKL. CDR3: CASSPRLAGGPSWYNEQLF. CDR3 DNA sequence: TGCGCCAGCAGCCCTAGGCTAGCGGGAGGGCCCTCGTGGTACAATGAGCAGCTCTTC.

This clonotype appeared many times. CDR3 nucleotide sequence: TGCAGCGTTGAACCAGGGAACAATCAGCCCCAGCATTTT. This codes for CSVEPGNNQPQHF. The genes are TRBV29-1 and TRBJ1-5; D might be TRBD1 (5 bases). The CDR3 is 13 residues long. V was clipped by 2 bases and J by 3 bases, with 8 bases between them. Germline V lookup: CDR1 SQVTM, CDR2 ANQGSEA.

The V and J genes are TRBV29-1 and TRBJ2-3; 12 bases fit TRBD2. The CDR3 is 16 residues long. Germline CDR1 and CDR2: SQVTM and ANQGSEA. V gave up 3 bases and J gave up 5 bases; unmatched junction bases: 9. The CDR3: CSVDTGTSGSQDTQYF. The CDR3 DNA follows: TGCAGCGTTGATACCGGGACTAGCGGGTCTCAAGATACGCAGTATTTT.

This clonotype appeared a few times. V gene TRBV28 combines with J gene TRBJ2-2; perhaps TRBD2 as D (5 bases). CDR3 size: 12 residues. Looked up from germline, CDR1 is MDHEN and CDR2 is SYDVKM. Trimming cost V 5 bases and J 9 bases, with 10 bases left between them. The CDR3 region is CASSTEGRELFF. The CDR3 nucleotides read TGTGCCAGCAGTACAGAGGGCCGGGAGCTGTTTTTT.

This clonotype was seen repeatedly, ten times or more. V gene TRBV5-1 combines with J gene TRBJ2-1, with TRBD2 as a possible D gene (7 bases). This CDR3 is built from 14 residues. V lost 4 bases to trimming and J lost 7 bases, with 15 bases between them. Germline loops: CDR1 SGHRS, CDR2 YFSETQ. In nucleotides, the CDR3 is TGCGCCAGCAGCGGGAGGCGGGGGCGTAATGAGCAGTTCTTC. Translation gives CASSGRRGRNEQFF.

As regards this clonotype: This could be a read error, since a much larger clone is one nucleotide away. This chain links TRBV20-1 with TRBJ1-5; 8 nucleotides align to TRBD1. Germline V gene lookup returns CDR1 DFQATT and CDR2 SNEGSKA (reference sequence). The CDR3 is 16 amino acids. DNA of the CDR3: TGCAGTGCTAGAAGGACAGGGAACAGTCGTAATCAGCACCAGCATTTT. Its protein product is CSARRTGNSRNQHQHF.

The sample holds many counts of this clonotype. The CDR3 sequence is CASSAGNTEAFF. The CDR3 DNA sequence: TGCGCCAGCAGCGCGGGGAACACTGAAGCTTTCTTT. The chain combines TRBV5-1 with TRBJ1-1; D gene unclear. The germline gives CDR1 SGHRS, CDR2 YFSETQ. V gave up 4 bases and J gave up 1 base, with 5 bases separating them. There are 12 residues in the CDR3.

Remarks on this clonotype: A read error may be the cause here, since a much bigger clone is one base away. V and J are TRBV9 and TRBJ1-2; D is undetermined. Germline values: CDR1 SGDLS, CDR2 YYNGEE. The CDR3 has 12 amino acids. Trimming shortened V by 0 bases and J by 4 bases, and 4 bases separated the two germline ends. As DNA, the CDR3 is TGTGCCAGCAGCGTAGGCGTCTATGGCTACACCTTC. This sequence encodes CASSVGVYGYTF.

This clonotype came up a few times. The chain links TRBV6-5 to TRBJ2-7, with 10 bases lining up with TRBD2. The CDR3 is 15 amino acids. Germline V lookup: CDR1 MNHEY, CDR2 SVGAGI. V lost 5 bases to trimming and J lost 4 bases; unmatched junction nucleotides: 8. The chain's CDR3 is CASSGGLADGYEQYF. The CDR3 bases are TGTGCCAGCAGTGGAGGACTAGCGGATGGTTACGAGCAGTACTTC.

The chain uses TRBV12-3 or TRBV12-4 and TRBJ1-6; D may be TRBD1 (6 bases). CDR3 length: 12 residues. The V and J ends lost 6 bases and 9 bases respectively, with 9 bases between them. CDR3 loop: CASRNRVSPLHF. Written as DNA, the CDR3 is TGTGCCAGCAGAAACAGGGTTTCACCCCTCCACTTT.

This clonotype has only a few counts. The chain joins TRBV20-1 to TRBJ2-1, with D perhaps being TRBD1 or TRBD2 (5 bases each). The V end lost 0 bases, the J end lost 4 bases, and 10 bases lay between the germline ends. Germline V CDR1 and CDR2: DFQATT, SNEGSKA (reference sequence). This CDR3 is built from 14 residues. The CDR3 DNA follows: TGCAGTGCTAGAGATCAGGGAGCTTACAATGAGCAGTTCTTC. Protein sequence: CSARDQGAYNEQFF.

The chain joins TRBV6-5 to TRBJ2-7, with no clear D. The V gene lost 5 bases and the J gene lost 0 bases, with 14 bases spanning the gap. Germline V CDR1 and CDR2: MNHEY, SVGAGI. The CDR3 sequence is 15 residues long. Written as DNA, the CDR3 is TGTGCCAGCAGTCCCCAGACTTTAAACTCCTACGAGCAGTACTTC. Protein: CASSPQTLNSYEQYF.

Only a few counts were recorded for this clonotype. This sequence joins TRBV30 and TRBJ1-1; possible D gene TRBD1, 5 bases. Per germline, CDR1 GTSNPN and CDR2 SVGIG (reference sequence). With 0 bases removed from V and 8 bases from J, the gap between germline ends came to 16 bases. The CDR3 has 14 amino acids. As DNA, the CDR3 is TGTGCCTGGAGTGTACTTCAGGGTCCAGCCGAAGCTTTCTTT. Protein product: CAWSVLQGPAEAFF.

V gene TRBV29-1 combines with J gene TRBJ1-1, with a weak D call TRBD1 (5 bases). Germline loops: CDR1 SQVTM, CDR2 ANQGSEA. The CDR3 loop spans 13 amino acids. This CDR3 is CTGVGVSGTEAFF. The CDR3 coding sequence is TGCACGGGGGTGGGGGTATCGGGCACTGAAGCTTTCTTT.

The V call is TRBV4-2, the J call TRBJ2-3; 12 bases align to TRBD2. The V gene end was trimmed by 1 base and the J gene end by 5 bases; junction bases not matched to a gene: 4. From germline, CDR1 is LGHNA and CDR2 YNFKEQ. This CDR3 comprises 16 residues. The CDR3 loop reads CASSQVTSGSEDTQYF. The CDR3 bases are TGTGCCAGCAGCCAAGTGACTAGCGGGAGTGAAGATACGCAGTATTTT.

The chain couples TRBV20-1 to TRBJ2-7, with 8 bases that match TRBD1. J lost 6 bases, V lost 5 bases, and 9 bases had no gene match. The germline V gene encodes CDR1 DFQATT and CDR2 SNEGSKA (reference sequence). This CDR3 is built from 13 residues. CDR3 loop: CSADRTGYGEQYF. The CDR3 bases are TGCAGTGCTGACAGGACAGGGTACGGCGAGCAGTACTTC.

This clonotype was detected only a few times. This chain joins TRBV27 and TRBJ2-5; D is possibly TRBD1 or TRBD2 (5 bases each). Germline V CDR1 and CDR2: MNHEY, SMNVEV (reference sequence). The ends were cut back, 2 bases at V and 5 bases at J, with 21 bases in the middle. CDR3 length: 17 residues. The CDR3 DNA reads as TGTGCCAGCAGTTTACGCCCCCTATGGGGGTCGTATGAGACCCAGTACTTC. Protein sequence: CASSLRPLWGSYETQYF.

There are many counts of this clonotype. The rearrangement joins TRBV6-5 to TRBJ2-2; D ambiguous. V shed 6 bases and J shed 5 bases, with 4 bases lying between them. The germline V gene encodes CDR1 MNHEY and CDR2 SVGAGI. CDR3 length equals 11 residues. CDR3 in DNA: TGTGCCAGCAGAGAAACCGGGGAGCTGTTTTTT. Protein sequence: CASRETGELFF.

Points on this clonotype: A much larger clone differs by one base, so this may be a read error. The chain is built from TRBV28 and TRBJ2-3; 7 nucleotides match TRBD1. V dropped 7 bases and J dropped 2; count of bases not matched to a gene: 12. This CDR3 comprises 16 residues. Germline loops: CDR1 MDHEN, CDR2 SYDVKM. In nucleotides, the CDR3 is TGTGCCAGCAAATTTAGCCCCGGGACAGTCACAGATACGCAGTATTTT. Translation gives CASKFSPGTVTDTQYF.

This clonotype was found a few times. Sequence at one end of the junction differs from germline and may be a read error. CDR3 nucleotides: TGCGCCGGCAGCCAAGAAAAGGACAGAAGAGATCTCCAGTACTTC. Amino acid sequence: CAGSQEKDRRDLQYF. V usage is TRBV4-1 and J usage is TRBJ2-5; D is perhaps TRBD1 (6 bases). The CDR3 is made up of 15 amino acids. Germline CDR1 is MGHRA and CDR2 is YSYEKL.

This clonotype was counted ten times or more. This sequence joins TRBV4-1 and TRBJ2-7; 8 bases match TRBD1. This CDR3 is 14 amino acids long. The junction had 5 bases not matched to a gene; V was cut back by 4 bases and J by 3 bases. The germline V gene has CDR1 MGHRA and CDR2 YSYEKL. The CDR3 region has the DNA TGCGCCAGCAGCCGAGGACAGGGTAGCTACGAGCAGTACTTC. Translation gives CASSRGQGSYEQYF.

This clonotype is judged medium-sized (0.01 to 0.1%). This chain uses TRBV20-1 with TRBJ2-7, with D possibly matching TRBD1 (6 bases). V lost 5 bases, J lost 6 bases, and 11 bases lay in between. Per germline, CDR1 DFQATT and CDR2 SNEGSKA (reference sequence). The CDR3 totals 11 residues. CDR3 in amino acids: CSAYREIEQYF. The CDR3 DNA is TGCAGTGCTTACAGGGAAATCGAGCAGTACTTC.

As for this clonotype: It may be a read error: a sequence one base away is much more abundant. The chain is built from TRBV4-2 and TRBJ2-1; D ambiguous. Looked up from germline, CDR1 is LGHNA and CDR2 is YNFKEQ. The CDR3 is 12 amino acids. Deletions cut 4 bases from V and 10 bases from J, with 11 bases between. Here the CDR3 DNA reads TGTGCCAGCAGCCGAGTAGGATACGAGCAGTTCTTC. It encodes CASSRVGYEQFF.

Comments on this clonotype: This could be a read error, since a much larger clone is one nucleotide away. This chain links TRBV9 with TRBJ2-2; D is perhaps TRBD2 (6 bases). Germline CDR1 SGDLS, CDR2 YYNGEE. Between the trimmed V and J ends, which lost 4 bases and 0 bases, there was a span of 16 bases. This CDR3 region has 17 residues. This CDR3 reads CASSQSIRGSNTGELFF. The CDR3 coding sequence is TGTGCCAGCAGCCAATCGATTCGGGGGTCGAACACCGGGGAGCTGTTTTTT.

In this sample, this clonotype turned up many times. CDR3 nucleotide sequence: TGTGCCAGCGCGGAGTTAGGGAGGGCCGGCAAAAACATTCAGTACTTC. Translating it yields CASAELGRAGKNIQYF. This chain uses TRBV6-1 with TRBJ2-4, with 7 bases lining up with TRBD2. Losses at the gene ends were 8 bases for V and 3 bases for J; bases not matched to a gene: 13. Germline loops: CDR1 MNHNS, CDR2 SASEGT. The CDR3 length is 16 residues.

The rearrangement joins TRBV24-1 to TRBJ2-5, with D unclear. Trimming left V 1 base short and J 5 bases short, with 4 bases between. This CDR3 has 12 residues. The germline gives CDR1 KGHDR, CDR2 SFDVKD. The CDR3 region is CATSDFRETQYF. CDR3 sequence (DNA): TGTGCCACCAGTGATTTCCGGGAGACCCAGTACTTC.